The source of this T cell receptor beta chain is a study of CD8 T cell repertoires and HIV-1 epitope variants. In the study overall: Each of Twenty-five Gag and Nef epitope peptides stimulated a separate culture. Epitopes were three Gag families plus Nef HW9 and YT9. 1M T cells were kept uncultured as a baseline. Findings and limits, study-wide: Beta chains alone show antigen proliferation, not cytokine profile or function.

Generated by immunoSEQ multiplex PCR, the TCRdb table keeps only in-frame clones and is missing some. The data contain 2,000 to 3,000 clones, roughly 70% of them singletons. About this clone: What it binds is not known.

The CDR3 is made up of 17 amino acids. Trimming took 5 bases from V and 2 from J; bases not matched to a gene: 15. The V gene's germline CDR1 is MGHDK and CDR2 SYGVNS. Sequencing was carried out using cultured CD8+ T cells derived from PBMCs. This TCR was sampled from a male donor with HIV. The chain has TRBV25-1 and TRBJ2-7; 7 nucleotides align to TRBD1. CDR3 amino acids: CASSPTVGLGQPYEQYF. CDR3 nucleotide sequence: TGTGCCAGCAGTCCGACCGTAGGATTGGGACAGCCCTACGAGCAGTACTTC.